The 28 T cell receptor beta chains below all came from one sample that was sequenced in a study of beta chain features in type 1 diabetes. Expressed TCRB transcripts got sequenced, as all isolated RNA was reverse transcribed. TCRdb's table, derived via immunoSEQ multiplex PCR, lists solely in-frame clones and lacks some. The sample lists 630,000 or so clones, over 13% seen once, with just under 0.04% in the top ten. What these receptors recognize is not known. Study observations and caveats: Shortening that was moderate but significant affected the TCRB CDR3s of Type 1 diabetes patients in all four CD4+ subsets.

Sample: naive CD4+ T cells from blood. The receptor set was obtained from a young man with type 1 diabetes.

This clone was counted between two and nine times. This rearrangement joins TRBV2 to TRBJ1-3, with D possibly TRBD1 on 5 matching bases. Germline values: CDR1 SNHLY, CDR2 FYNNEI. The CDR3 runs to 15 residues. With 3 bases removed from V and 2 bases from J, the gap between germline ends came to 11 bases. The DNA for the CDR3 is TGTGCCAGCAGTGAGAGGGACCCACCTGGAAACACCATATATTTT. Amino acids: CASSERDPPGNTIYF.

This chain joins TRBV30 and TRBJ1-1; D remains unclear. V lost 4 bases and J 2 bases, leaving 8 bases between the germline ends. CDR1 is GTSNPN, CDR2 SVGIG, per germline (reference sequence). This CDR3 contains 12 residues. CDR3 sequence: CAWIKGNTEAFF. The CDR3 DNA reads TGTGCCTGGATAAAGGGAAACACTGAAGCTTTCTTT.

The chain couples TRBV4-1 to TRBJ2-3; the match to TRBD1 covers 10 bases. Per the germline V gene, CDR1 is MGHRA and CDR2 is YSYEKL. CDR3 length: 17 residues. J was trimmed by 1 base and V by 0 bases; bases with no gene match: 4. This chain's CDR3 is CASSQETGQGGTDTQYF. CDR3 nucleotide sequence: TGCGCCAGCAGCCAAGAAACCGGACAGGGGGGCACAGATACGCAGTATTTT.

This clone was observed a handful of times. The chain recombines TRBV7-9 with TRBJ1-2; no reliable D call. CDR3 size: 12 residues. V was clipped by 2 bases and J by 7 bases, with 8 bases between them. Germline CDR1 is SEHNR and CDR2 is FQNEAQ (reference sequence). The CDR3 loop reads CASSLLGGGYTF. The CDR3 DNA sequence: TGTGCCAGCAGCTTATTGGGCGGTGGCTACACCTTC.

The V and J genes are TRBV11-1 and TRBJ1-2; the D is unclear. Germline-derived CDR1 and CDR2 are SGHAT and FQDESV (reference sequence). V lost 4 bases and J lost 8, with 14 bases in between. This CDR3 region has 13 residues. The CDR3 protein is CASSSDGARGYTF. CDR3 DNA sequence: TGTGCCAGCAGCTCGGACGGCGCTAGGGGCTACACCTTC.

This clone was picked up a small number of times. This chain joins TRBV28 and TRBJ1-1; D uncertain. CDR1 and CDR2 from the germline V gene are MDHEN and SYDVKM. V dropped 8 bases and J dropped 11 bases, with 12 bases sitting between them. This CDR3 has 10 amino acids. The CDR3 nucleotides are TGTGCCAGCGGTTCACCTGGGGCTTTCTTT. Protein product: CASGSPGAFF.

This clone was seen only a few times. The CDR3 sequence: CASSIAGNEQFF. The CDR3 DNA is TGTGCCAGTAGTATCGCCGGCAATGAGCAGTTCTTC. This chain connects TRBV19 to TRBJ2-1; D gene uncertain. In germline, CDR1 is LNHDA, CDR2 SQIVND (reference sequence). The CDR3 runs 12 residues. With 3 bases removed from V and 6 bases from J, the gap between germline ends came to 6 bases.

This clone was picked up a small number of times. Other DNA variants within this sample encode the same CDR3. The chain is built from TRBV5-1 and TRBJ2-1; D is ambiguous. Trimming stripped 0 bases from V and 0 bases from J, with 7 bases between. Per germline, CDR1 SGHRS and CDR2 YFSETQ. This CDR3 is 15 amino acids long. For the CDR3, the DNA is TGCGCCAGCAGCTTGGAAGGTAGCTCCTACAATGAGCAGTTCTTC. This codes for CASSLEGSSYNEQFF.

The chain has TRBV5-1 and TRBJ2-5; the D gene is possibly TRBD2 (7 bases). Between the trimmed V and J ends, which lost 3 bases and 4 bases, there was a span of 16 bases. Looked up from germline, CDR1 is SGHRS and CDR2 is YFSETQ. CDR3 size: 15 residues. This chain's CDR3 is CASSSSAGALETQYF. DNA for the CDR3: TGCGCCAGCAGCTCCTCCGCGGGGGCCCTAGAGACCCAGTACTTC.

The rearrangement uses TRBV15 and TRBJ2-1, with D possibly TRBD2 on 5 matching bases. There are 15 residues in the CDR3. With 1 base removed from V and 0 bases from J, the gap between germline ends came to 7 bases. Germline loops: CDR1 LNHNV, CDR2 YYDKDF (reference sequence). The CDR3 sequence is CATSRASGSYNEQFF. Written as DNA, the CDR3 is TGTGCCACCAGCAGAGCCAGCGGCTCCTACAATGAGCAGTTCTTC.

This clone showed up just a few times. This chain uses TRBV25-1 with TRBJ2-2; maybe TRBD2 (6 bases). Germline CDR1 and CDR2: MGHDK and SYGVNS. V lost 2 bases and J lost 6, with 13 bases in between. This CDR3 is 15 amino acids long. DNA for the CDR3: TGTGCCAGCAGTGAACTAGGCAGGGAGGCCGGGGAGCTGTTTTTT. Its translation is CASSELGREAGELFF. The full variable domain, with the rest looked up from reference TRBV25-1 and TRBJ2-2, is EADIYQTPRYLVIGTGKKITLECSQTMGHDKMYWYQQDPGMELHLIHYSYGVNSTEKGDLSSESTVSRIRTEHFPLTLESARPSHTSQYLCASSELGREAGELFFGEGSRLTVL.

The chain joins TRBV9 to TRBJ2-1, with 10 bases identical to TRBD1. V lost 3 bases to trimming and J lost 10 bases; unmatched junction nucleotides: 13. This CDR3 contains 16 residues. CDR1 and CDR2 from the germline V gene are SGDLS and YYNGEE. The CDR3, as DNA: TGTGCCAGCAGCGAGACAGGGGGCCGGTCTGATGGAGAGCAGTTCTTC. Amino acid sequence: CASSETGGRSDGEQFF.

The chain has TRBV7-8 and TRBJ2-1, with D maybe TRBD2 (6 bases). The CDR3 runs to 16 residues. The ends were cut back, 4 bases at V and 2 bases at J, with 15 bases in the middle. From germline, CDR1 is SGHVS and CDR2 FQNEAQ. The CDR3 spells CASSSLGGGTYNEQFF. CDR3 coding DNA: TGTGCCAGCAGCTCCCTGGGTGGGGGGACCTACAATGAGCAGTTCTTC.

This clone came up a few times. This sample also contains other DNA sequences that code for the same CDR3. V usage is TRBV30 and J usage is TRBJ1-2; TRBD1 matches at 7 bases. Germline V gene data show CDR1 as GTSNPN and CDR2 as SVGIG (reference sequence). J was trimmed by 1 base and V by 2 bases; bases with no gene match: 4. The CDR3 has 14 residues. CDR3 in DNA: TGTGCCTGGAGTAGGGACAGCCTTAACTATGGCTACACCTTC. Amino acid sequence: CAWSRDSLNYGYTF.

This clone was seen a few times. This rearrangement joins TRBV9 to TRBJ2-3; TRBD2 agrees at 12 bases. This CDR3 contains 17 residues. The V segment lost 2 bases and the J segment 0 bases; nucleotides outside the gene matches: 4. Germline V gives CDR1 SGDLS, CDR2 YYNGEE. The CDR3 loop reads CASSVASGRASTDTQYF. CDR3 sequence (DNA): TGTGCCAGCAGCGTGGCTAGCGGGAGGGCGAGCACAGATACGCAGTATTTT.

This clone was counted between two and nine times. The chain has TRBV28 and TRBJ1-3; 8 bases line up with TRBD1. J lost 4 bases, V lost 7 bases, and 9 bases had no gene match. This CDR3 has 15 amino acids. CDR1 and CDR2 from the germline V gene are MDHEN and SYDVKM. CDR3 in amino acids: CASTEAGTGGNTIYF. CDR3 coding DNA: TGTGCCAGCACCGAGGCCGGGACAGGAGGAAACACCATATATTTT.

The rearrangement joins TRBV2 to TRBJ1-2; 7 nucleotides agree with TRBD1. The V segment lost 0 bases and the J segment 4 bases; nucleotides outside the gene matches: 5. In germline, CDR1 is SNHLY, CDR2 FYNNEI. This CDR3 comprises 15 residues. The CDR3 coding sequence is TGTGCCAGCAGTGAAGCAGGGGGCCGCCCCTATGGCTACACCTTC. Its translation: CASSEAGGRPYGYTF.

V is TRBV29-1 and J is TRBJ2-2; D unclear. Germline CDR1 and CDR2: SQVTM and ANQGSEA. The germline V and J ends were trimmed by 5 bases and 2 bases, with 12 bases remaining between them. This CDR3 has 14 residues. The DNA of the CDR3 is TGCAGCGTTTTTTTTAGGACCAACACCGGGGAGCTGTTTTTT. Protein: CSVFFRTNTGELFF.

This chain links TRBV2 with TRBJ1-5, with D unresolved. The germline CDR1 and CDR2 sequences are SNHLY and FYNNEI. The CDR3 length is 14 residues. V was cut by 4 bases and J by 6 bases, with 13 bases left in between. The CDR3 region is CASSGGGLGQPQHF. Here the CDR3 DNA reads TGTGCCAGCAGTGGGGGAGGATTGGGTCAGCCCCAGCATTTT.

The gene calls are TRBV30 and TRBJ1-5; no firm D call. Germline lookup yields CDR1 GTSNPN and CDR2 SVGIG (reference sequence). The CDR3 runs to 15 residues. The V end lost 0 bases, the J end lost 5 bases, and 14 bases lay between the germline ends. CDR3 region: CAWSVGPILDQPQHF. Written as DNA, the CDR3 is TGTGCCTGGAGTGTAGGGCCGATCCTTGATCAGCCCCAGCATTTT.

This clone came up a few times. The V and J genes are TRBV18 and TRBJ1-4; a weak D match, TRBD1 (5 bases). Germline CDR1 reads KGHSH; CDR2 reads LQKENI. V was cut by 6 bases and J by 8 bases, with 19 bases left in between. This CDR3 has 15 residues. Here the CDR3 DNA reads TGTGCCAGCTCCCCCAGGGATGGGTTTAAGGAAAAACTGTTTTTT. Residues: CASSPRDGFKEKLFF.

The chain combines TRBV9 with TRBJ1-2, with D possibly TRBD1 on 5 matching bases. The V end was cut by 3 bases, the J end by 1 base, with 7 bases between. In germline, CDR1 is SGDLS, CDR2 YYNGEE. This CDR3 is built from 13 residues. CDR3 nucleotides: TGTGCCAGCAGCGACAGGAATAACTATGGCTACACCTTC. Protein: CASSDRNNYGYTF. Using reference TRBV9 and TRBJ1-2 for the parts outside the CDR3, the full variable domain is DSGVTQTPKHLITATGQRVTLRCSPRSGDLSVYWYQQSLDQGLQFLIQYYNGEERAKGNILERFSAQQFPDLHSELNLSSLELGDSALYFCASSDRNNYGYTFGSGTRLTVV.

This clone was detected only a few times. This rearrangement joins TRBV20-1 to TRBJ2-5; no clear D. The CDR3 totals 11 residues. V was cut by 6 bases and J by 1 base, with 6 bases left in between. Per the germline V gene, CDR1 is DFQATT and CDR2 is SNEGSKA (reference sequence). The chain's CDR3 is CSARSQETQYF. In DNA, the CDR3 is TGCAGTGCACGATCCCAAGAGACCCAGTACTTC.

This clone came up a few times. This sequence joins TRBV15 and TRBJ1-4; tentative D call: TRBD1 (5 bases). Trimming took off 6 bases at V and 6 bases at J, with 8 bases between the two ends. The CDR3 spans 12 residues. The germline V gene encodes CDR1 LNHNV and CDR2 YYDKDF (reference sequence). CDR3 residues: CATRGGDEKLFF. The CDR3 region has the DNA TGTGCCACCAGAGGAGGGGATGAAAAACTGTTTTTT.

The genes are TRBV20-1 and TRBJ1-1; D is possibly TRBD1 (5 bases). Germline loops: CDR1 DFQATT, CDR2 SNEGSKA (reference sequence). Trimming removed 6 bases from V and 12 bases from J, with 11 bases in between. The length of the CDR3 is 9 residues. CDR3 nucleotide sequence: TGCAGTGCCGGGGTGGGACCTTTCTTT. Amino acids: CSAGVGPFF.

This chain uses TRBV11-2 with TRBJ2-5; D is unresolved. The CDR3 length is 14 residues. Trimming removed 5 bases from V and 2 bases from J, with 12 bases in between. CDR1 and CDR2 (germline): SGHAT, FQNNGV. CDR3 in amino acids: CASSATSVQETQYF. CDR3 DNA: TGTGCCAGCAGCGCTACATCGGTTCAAGAGACCCAGTACTTC.

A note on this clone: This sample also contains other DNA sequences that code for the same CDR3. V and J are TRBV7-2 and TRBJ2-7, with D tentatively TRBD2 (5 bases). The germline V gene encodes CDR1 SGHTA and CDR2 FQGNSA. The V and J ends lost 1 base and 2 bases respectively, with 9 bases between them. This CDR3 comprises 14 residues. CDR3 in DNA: TGTGCCAGCAGCTTAGTCCGGGGAACCTACGAGCAGTACTTC. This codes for CASSLVRGTYEQYF.

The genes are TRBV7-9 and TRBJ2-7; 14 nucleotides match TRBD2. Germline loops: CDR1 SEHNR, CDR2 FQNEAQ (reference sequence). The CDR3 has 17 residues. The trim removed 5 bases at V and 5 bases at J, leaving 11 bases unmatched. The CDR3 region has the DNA TGTGCCAGCAGCCTCGGACTAGCGGGGGGAACTAATGACGAGCAGTACTTC. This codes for CASSLGLAGGTNDEQYF.